These 2 T cell receptor beta chains share one sample of origin, sequenced in a study of blood T cells in healthy people across ages. For the second PCR, which ran for roughly 6 to 12 cycles, a sample-barcoded 5' primer and a J-beta primer mix were used. TCRdb ran MiXCR on the 5' RACE reads and lists one entry per CDR3 protein. The repertoire includes around 1.5 million distinct CDR3 sequences, around two fifths of them detected once, and 7% to 9.5% sits in the top ten. Sequenced sample: blood. These receptors were taken from a woman between 18 and 29 years old in good health.

This rearrangement joins TRBV9 to TRBJ2-5; 8 bases map to TRBD2. CDR3 length: 15 amino acids. The junction had 6 bases not matched to a gene; V was cut back by 0 bases and J by 5 bases. Germline loops: CDR1 SGDLS, CDR2 YYNGEE. The CDR3 is CASSVDGGAKETQYF. CDR3 in DNA: TGTGCCAGCAGCGTAGACGGGGGGGCGAAGGAGACCCAGTACTTC. Filled out from reference TRBV9 and TRBJ2-5, the complete variable domain reads DSGVTQTPKHLITATGQRVTLRCSPRSGDLSVYWYQQSLDQGLQFLIQYYNGEERAKGNILERFSAQQFPDLHSELNLSSLELGDSALYFCASSVDGGAKETQYFGPGTRLLVL.

To note about this clonotype: The junction departs from the called germline gene at one end, perhaps through a read error. V gene TRBV20-1 combines with J gene TRBJ2-5; D is possibly TRBD1 (5 bases). The germline V gene encodes CDR1 DFQATT and CDR2 SNEGSKA (reference sequence). This CDR3 has 14 amino acids. CDR3 sequence: CGATGGAGKETQYF. The CDR3 region has the DNA TGCGGTGCGACCGGTGGGGCAGGGAAAGAGACCCAGTACTTC.